A selection of T cell receptor beta chains follows, all from one sample in a study of cytomegalovirus exposure and HLA in healthy donors. Measured with immunoSEQ multiplex PCR; TCRdb has only the in-frame clones, and not every one. The data hold 140,000 or so clones, with roughly 62% observed a single time. The sequenced sample was PBMCs. These receptors were obtained from a man in his 60s in good health and CMV-seronegative. Each CDR3 is given with its conserved first and last residue. D genes are given only for firm matches. Size tells how often a clone was seen (once, few, many) or the class of an expanded clone, and some rows leave it out.

j_call v_call cdr3_length clone_size d_call cdr3_aa
TRBJ2-2 TRBV7-7 16 few - CASSLEMAGGTGELFF
TRBJ1-1 TRBV7-9 14 - - CASSFFRVNTEAFF
TRBJ1-5 TRBV30 13 - TRBD1 CAWSVQGNQPQHF
TRBJ2-7 TRBV11-1 14 - TRBD1 CASNPGQLNYEQYF
TRBJ1-2 TRBV4-3 15 - - CASSQDSKGGFGYTF
TRBJ1-5 TRBV5-8 13 few TRBD1 CASSLDRGQPQHF
TRBJ2-5 TRBV5-1 14 once TRBD2 CASRIAGERETQYF
TRBJ1-1 TRBV18 18 few TRBD1 CASSPLGQGPPLNTEAFF
TRBJ2-1 TRBV6-1 14 - - CASSEGGRNNEQFF
TRBJ2-1 TRBV15 13 - TRBD1 CATSRDADRASFF
TRBJ2-7 TRBV28 12 few TRBD1 CASSANRGEQYF
TRBJ2-7 TRBV9 14 few - CASSVDLGAYEQYF
TRBJ1-2 TRBV6-5 15 - - CASSYRGLDLYGYTF
TRBJ2-3 TRBV4-2 15 - - CASSQQAISTDTQYF
TRBJ2-2 TRBV29-1 16 - TRBD2 CSVAGTSGGYTGELFF
TRBJ1-5 TRBV28 17 - TRBD1 CASSSLRDRGLVQPQHF
TRBJ1-1 TRBV6-5 14 - TRBD1 CASSRDRANTEAFF
TRBJ2-7 TRBV5-1 18 - TRBD2 CASSLSTGAGEIRYEQYF
TRBJ2-1 TRBV28 16 few TRBD2 CASSPRGRGVYNEQFF
TRBJ2-7 TRBV28 11 - - CASSLRYEQYF
TRBJ1-3 TRBV5-4 14 few - CASSFGEGGNTIYF
TRBJ2-1 TRBV2 17 - TRBD2 CASSEASRGLGDNEQFF
TRBJ2-5 TRBV6-5 14 - TRBD1 CASSRDRVQETQYF
TRBJ2-7 TRBV19 15 - TRBD1 CASSNGQGNPYEQYF
TRBJ1-5 TRBV11-1 16 - TRBD1 CASSPTGTGGNQPQHF
TRBJ2-7 TRBV2 12 - - CASSEASYEQYF
TRBJ2-7 TRBV6-5 13 once TRBD2 CASSASGSYEQYF
TRBJ1-4 TRBV5-1 14 - - CASSLSIGQEKLFF
TRBJ2-1 TRBV28 14 - TRBD1 CATKGAAVQYEQFF
TRBJ1-4 TRBV6-5 14 once TRBD1 CASSQTGELDKLFF
TRBJ1-1 TRBV5-8 16 few - CASSSGVTIRNTEAFF
TRBJ1-4 TRBV6-5 15 - TRBD1 CASSYSSGTGRKLFF
TRBJ2-3 TRBV28 15 - TRBD2 CASSLAGGHTDTQYF
TRBJ1-1 TRBV5-1 17 - TRBD1 CASSWRISGQGDTEAFF
TRBJ1-2 TRBV5-4 17 once - CASSLPAIKGGFNGYTF
TRBJ2-1 TRBV18 15 - - CASSPGQISYNEQFF
TRBJ1-5 TRBV19 18 few - CASSIVWTPVSSNQPQHF
TRBJ2-7 TRBV5-1 16 few - CASSLGAQGSGYEQYF
TRBJ1-1 TRBV7-9 14 - - CASSPQGFGTEAFF
TRBJ2-7 TRBV7-6 15 - TRBD2 CASSPKREAMYEQYF
TRBJ2-1 TRBV2 17 - - CASSAMGGLSSYNEQFF
TRBJ1-1 TRBV28 17 - - CASTSGGVGTVNTEAFF
TRBJ2-5 TRBV27 17 - - CASSSGSRGGYQETQYF